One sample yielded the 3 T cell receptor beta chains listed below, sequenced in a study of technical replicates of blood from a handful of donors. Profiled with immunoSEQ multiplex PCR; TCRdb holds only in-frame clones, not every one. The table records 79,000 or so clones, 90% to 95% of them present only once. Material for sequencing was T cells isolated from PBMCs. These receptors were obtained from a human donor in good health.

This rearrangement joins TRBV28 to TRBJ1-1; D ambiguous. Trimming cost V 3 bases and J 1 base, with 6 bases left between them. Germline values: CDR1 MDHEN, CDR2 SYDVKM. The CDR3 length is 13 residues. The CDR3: CASSFGANTEAFF. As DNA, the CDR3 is TGTGCCAGCAGTTTTGGAGCGAACACTGAAGCTTTCTTT.

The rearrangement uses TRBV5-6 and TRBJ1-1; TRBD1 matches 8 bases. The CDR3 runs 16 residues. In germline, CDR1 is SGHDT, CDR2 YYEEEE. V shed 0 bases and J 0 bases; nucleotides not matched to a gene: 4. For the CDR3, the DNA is TGTGCCAGCAGCTTGGGAGCAGGGGGCATGAACACTGAAGCTTTCTTT. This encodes CASSLGAGGMNTEAFF.

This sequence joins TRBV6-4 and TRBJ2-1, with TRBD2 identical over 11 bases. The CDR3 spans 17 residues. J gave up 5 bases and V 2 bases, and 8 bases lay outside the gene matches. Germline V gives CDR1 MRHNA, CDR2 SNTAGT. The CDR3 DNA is TGTGCCAGCAGTGACACGACACTAGCGGGAGATCACAATGAGCAGTTCTTC. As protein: CASSDTTLAGDHNEQFF.